This T cell receptor beta chain was sequenced in a study of cytomegalovirus exposure and HLA in healthy donors. Findings of the study overall: A later analysis linked a missense variant in DCLRE1C to the trimming of TCR beta V and J genes.

Germline CDR1 reads SQVTM; CDR2 reads ANQGSEA. There are 14 residues in the CDR3. J was trimmed by 5 bases and V by 6 bases; bases with no gene match: 11. In this sample, this clone turned up once. What it binds is unknown. Vbeta (60) and Jbeta (13) primers were used in the PCR. Sequenced by immunoSEQ multiplex PCR; TCRdb stores in-frame clones only, minus some. The table has under 150,000 clones, about 75% seen once. The receptor's source is a man between 60 and 75 years old in good health and CMV-seronegative. The sequenced sample consisted of PBMCs. This sequence joins TRBV29-1 and TRBJ2-7, with 9 positions matching TRBD1. CDR3 amino acids: CSVVQGAQGDEQYF. The CDR3 DNA sequence: TGCAGCGTCGTACAGGGGGCGCAGGGCGACGAGCAGTACTTC.